The clone carrying this T cell receptor (beta chain) was detected many times. Its target is not known. This sample was taken from a study of regulatory T cells in long-lasting Graves disease. As for the study in general: The criterion for persistent Graves' disease was over 5 years of antithyroid drugs with positive TSH receptor antibodies. Study-level results: The study found lower TCR diversity in persistent Graves' patients than in newly diagnosed ones.

For TCR beta, libraries came from iRepertoire HTBI primers and Arm-PCR of CDR3 regions. In the study's own analysis: 60 or so TRBV and roughly 15 TRBJ segments were identified across samples. TCRdb re-analysed the multiplex PCR reads in MiXCR, keeping a single row per CDR3 protein. TCRdb, not the original authors, processed these V and J calls. The table includes approximately 400,000 distinct CDR3 sequences, less than 25% detected once. Trimming removed 1 base at V and 2 bases at J, with 14 bases between. CDR1 and CDR2 (germline): DFQATT, SNEGSKA (reference sequence). The CDR3 runs 16 residues. Indicated time point: persistent/refractory GD, antithyroid drugs over 5 years with positive TRAb. The TCR library was prepared using RNA isolated from PBMCs.

The origin of this receptor is a female donor with Graves disease. J is TRBJ2-2 and V is TRBV20-1; maybe TRBD2 (5 bases). The sequences come from peripheral blood mononuclear cells (PBMCs), collected when the disease was refractory, from a patient treated with antithyroid drugs. CDR3 in amino acids: CSARVATRGNTGELFF. In nucleotides, the CDR3 is TGCAGTGCTAGAGTAGCGACACGTGGAAACACCGGGGAGCTGTTTTTT.